The clone carrying this TCR beta chain was seen a few times. Methods used by the authors: Amplified reference gene primers provided the basis for estimating nucleated cell counts. The table came from immunoSEQ multiplex PCR; TCRdb's copy has only in-frame clones and leaves some out. The V and J calls and clone size are taken from that table; D and trimming were inferred from the DNA. The table records over 120,000 clones, over 65% of them present only once. This entry is derived from a study of blood T cell repertoires in COVID-19. At the level of the study: Samples taken during acute and convalescent COVID-19 were collected in the United States, Italy and Spain. From T cells, B-cell-depleted T cells, or PBMCs came the material, which was cDNA or gDNA.

The CDR3 is made up of 16 amino acids. J gave up 2 bases and V 5 bases, and 12 bases lay outside the gene matches. Per the germline V gene, CDR1 is SGHVS and CDR2 is FNYEAQ. This TCR was recovered from a human donor in a cohort sampled during active COVID-19. The chain employs TRBV7-6 and TRBJ2-7, with TRBD1 identical over 7 bases. The specimen sequenced was peripheral blood. As DNA, the CDR3 is TGTGCCAGCAGCACAGGGGTTGGGACATTGACCTACGAGCAGTACTTC. Amino acids: CASSTGVGTLTYEQYF.